These 2 T cell receptor beta chains came from one sample sequenced in a study of CD8 T cells in Susac syndrome. It was with random hexamers that roughly 0.45 to 1 ug RNA was reverse transcribed. TCRdb recomputed calls from the immunoSEQ multiplex PCR reads with MiXCR, one row per CDR3 protein. The repertoire holds about 150,000 distinct CDR3 sequences, approximately 94% seen once, with around 0.21% in the top ten. The sample was CD8+ T cells from PBMCs. All receptors derive from a human donor with multiple sclerosis.

The chain is built from TRBV29-1 and TRBJ2-1, with 8 bases lining up with TRBD2. V lost 5 bases to trimming and J lost 4 bases; unmatched junction nucleotides: 10. Germline V lookup: CDR1 SQVTM, CDR2 ANQGSEA. CDR3 length: 15 residues. The CDR3 region is CSVPRAGAAYNEQFF. In DNA, the CDR3 is TGCAGCGTTCCACGAGCGGGGGCCGCATACAATGAGCAGTTCTTC.

The genes are TRBV2 and TRBJ2-7; a possible D gene is TRBD1 (6 bases). The germline CDR1 and CDR2 sequences are SNHLY and FYNNEI. V shed 8 bases and J shed 2 bases, with 16 bases lying between them. The CDR3 sequence is 14 residues long. CDR3 amino acids: CASFSRDIAYEQYF. DNA for the CDR3: TGTGCCAGCTTCTCAAGGGACATCGCCTACGAGCAGTACTTC.